One and the same sample provided the 29 T cell receptor beta chains below, sequenced in a study of blood T cells in healthy people across ages. A J-beta primer mix and a sample-barcoded 5' primer were used in a second PCR of about 7 to 12 cycles. TCRdb fed the 5' RACE reads into MiXCR, producing one record per CDR3 protein. This table has around 800,000 distinct CDR3 sequences, around 24% appearing once. The sample was also linked to a second study, of T cells of mothers and their children.

Sample: blood. Receptor source: a boy aged 10-17 years in good health.

CDR3 in amino acids: CASSPGSGGENNEQFF. The CDR3 DNA sequence: TGCGCCAGCAGCCCCGGATCAGGGGGCGAGAACAATGAGCAGTTCTTC. The chain couples TRBV5-1 to TRBJ2-1; 8 bases are shared with TRBD1. Looked up from germline, CDR1 is SGHRS and CDR2 is YFSETQ. The CDR3 length is 16 residues. V lost 4 bases to trimming and J lost 5 bases; unmatched junction nucleotides: 11.

This chain links TRBV6-6 with TRBJ1-5; no clear D gene. V was trimmed by 3 bases and J by 1 base, leaving 4 bases between them. The CDR3 loop spans 13 amino acids. Germline loops: CDR1 MNHNY, CDR2 SVGAGI (reference sequence). CDR3 coding DNA: TGTGCCAGCAGTTATAAGAGCAATCAGCCCCAGCATTTT. It yields the protein CASSYKSNQPQHF.

The chain combines TRBV27 with TRBJ2-3; TRBD2 matches at 8 bases. Germline V gives CDR1 MNHEY, CDR2 SMNVEV (reference sequence). The CDR3 is 15 residues long. The V segment lost 5 bases and the J segment 4 bases; nucleotides outside the gene matches: 8. The CDR3 DNA follows: TGTGCCAGCAGTCCCCAGCGGGAGAGGTCAGATACGCAGTATTTT. This sequence encodes CASSPQRERSDTQYF.

The V call is TRBV6-7, the J call TRBJ1-6; perhaps TRBD1 as D (5 bases). TRBV6-7 counts as an open reading frame of uncertain function. V lost 10 bases to trimming and J lost 14 bases, with 9 bases between them. The CDR3 spans 9 residues. CDR3 bases: TGTGCCAAAAGGGGAACCCTCCACTTT. This sequence encodes CAKRGTLHF.

This clonotype appeared a few times. In DNA, the CDR3 is TGTGCCAGCAGCTTAGGACGGTATAATTCACCCCTCCACTTT. The encoded protein is CASSLGRYNSPLHF. V is TRBV13 and J is TRBJ1-6; D remains unclear. Trimming took off 0 bases at V and 4 bases at J, with 4 bases between the two ends. The CDR3 spans 14 residues. CDR1 and CDR2 from the germline V gene are PRHDT and FYEKMQ (reference sequence).

This clonotype has more than one count but fewer than ten. The chain links TRBV7-3 to TRBJ2-1; 8 bases match TRBD2. V gave up 3 bases and J gave up 5 bases; unmatched junction bases: 9. The CDR3 consists of 16 residues. Germline V CDR1 and CDR2: SGHTA, FQGTGA. CDR3: CASSLVMSGGDNEQFF. CDR3 sequence (DNA): TGTGCCAGCAGCTTGGTTATGTCGGGGGGGGACAATGAGCAGTTCTTC.

This clonotype was detected only a few times. The gene calls are TRBV15 and TRBJ2-3, with unresolved D. Germline assignment: CDR1 LNHNV and CDR2 YYDKDF (reference sequence). CDR3 length equals 12 residues. The V end was cut by 0 bases, the J end by 5 bases, with 3 bases between. The CDR3 loop reads CATSRDQDTQYF. The CDR3 DNA reads as TGTGCCACCAGCAGAGATCAAGATACGCAGTATTTT.

In this sample, this clonotype turned up a few times. This chain uses TRBV20-1 with TRBJ2-5; 13 positions match TRBD2. The CDR3 totals 15 residues. From germline, CDR1 is DFQATT and CDR2 SNEGSKA (reference sequence). V shed 3 bases, J shed 4 bases, and the junction held 5 bases outside the gene matches. The CDR3 coding sequence is TGCAGTGCTAGGACTAGCGGGGGGTATAGAGAGACCCAGTACTTC. Amino acids: CSARTSGGYRETQYF.

This clonotype was observed a few times. The rearrangement joins TRBV18 to TRBJ2-5; D possibly corresponds to TRBD2 (6 bases). The CDR3 is made up of 15 amino acids. Germline CDR1 is KGHSH and CDR2 is LQKENI. Between the trimmed V and J ends, which lost 5 bases and 3 bases, there was a span of 16 bases. The CDR3 loop reads CASSIQLAGEETQYF. In nucleotides, the CDR3 is TGTGCCAGCTCAATTCAACTAGCAGGTGAAGAGACCCAGTACTTC.

This clonotype has only one observation. The J gene is TRBJ1-4, the V gene TRBV28; the match to TRBD1 covers 10 bases. CDR1 is MDHEN, CDR2 SYDVKM, per germline. J gave up 6 bases and V 5 bases, and 6 bases lay outside the gene matches. The CDR3 length is 15 residues. The CDR3 reads CASSNGQGGHEKLFF. The CDR3 DNA follows: TGTGCCAGCAGTAATGGACAGGGGGGACATGAAAAACTGTTTTTT. Filled out from reference TRBV28 and TRBJ1-4, the complete variable domain reads DVKVTQSSRYLVKRTGEKVFLECVQDMDHENMFWYRQDPGLGLRLIYFSYDVKMKEKGDIPEGYSVSREKKERFSLILESASTNQTSMYLCASSNGQGGHEKLFFGSGTQLSVL.

The V gene is TRBV29-1, the J gene TRBJ2-2, with 10 bases identical to TRBD1. After removal of 6 bases from V and 6 bases from J, the junction contained 7 bases not matched to a gene. Looked up from germline, CDR1 is SQVTM and CDR2 is ANQGSEA. CDR3 size: 14 residues. The CDR3 protein is CSVPGQGKAGELFF. The CDR3 region has the DNA TGCAGCGTACCGGGACAGGGGAAAGCCGGGGAGCTGTTTTTT.

As to this clonotype: Compared with germline, one end of the junction differs, possibly owing to a read error. The chain is built from TRBV12-3 or TRBV12-4 and TRBJ2-1, with 8 bases fitting TRBD2. This CDR3 has 15 amino acids. CDR3 amino acids: CAGSRSGDFYNEQFF. CDR3 sequence (DNA): TGTGCCGGCAGCCGTAGCGGGGACTTCTACAATGAGCAGTTCTTC.

V usage is TRBV3-1 and J usage is TRBJ2-5; D is possibly TRBD2 (5 bases). Matching the DNA end better, TRBJ2-7 makes the J call doubtful. The CDR3 has 18 amino acids. Germline lookup yields CDR1 LGHDT and CDR2 YNNKEL (reference sequence). The CDR3 here is CASRDRDTVETLLDEQYF. The CDR3 nucleotides are TGTGCCAGCCGCGACCGGGATACAGTAGAGACCCTCCTCGACGAGCAGTACTTC.

The V gene is TRBV12-3 or TRBV12-4, the J gene TRBJ1-4; no clear D. This CDR3 has 17 amino acids. V lost 3 bases and J 0 bases, leaving 14 bases between the germline ends. CDR3 protein: CASSLVGMITTNEKLFF. In DNA form, the CDR3 reads TGTGCCAGCAGTTTGGTTGGCATGATTACAACTAATGAAAAACTGTTTTTT.

The rearrangement joins TRBV20-1 to TRBJ1-2, with D hard to call. V lost 4 bases, J lost 6 bases, and 9 bases lay in between. This CDR3 region has 11 residues. In germline, CDR1 is DFQATT, CDR2 SNEGSKA (reference sequence). CDR3 DNA sequence: TGCAGTGCTAAAAGCGGACATGGCTACACCTTC. Residues: CSAKSGHGYTF.

The rearrangement joins TRBV18 to TRBJ2-3; D remains unclear. This CDR3 comprises 14 residues. The germline V and J ends were trimmed by 2 bases and 1 base, with 7 bases remaining between them. CDR1 and CDR2 (germline): KGHSH, LQKENI. Here the CDR3 reads CASSPAAGTDTQYF. For the CDR3, the DNA is TGTGCCAGCTCACCAGCGGCGGGCACAGATACGCAGTATTTT.

This chain links TRBV6-2 or TRBV6-3 with TRBJ1-5; D perhaps matches TRBD1 (5 bases). The CDR3 consists of 14 residues. V lost 2 bases and J lost 0, with 5 bases in between. Germline V CDR1 and CDR2: MNHEY, SVGEGT. CDR3: CASSYDSSNQPQHF. As DNA, the CDR3 is TGTGCCAGCAGTTACGACAGTAGCAATCAGCCCCAGCATTTT.

The chain combines TRBV7-6 with TRBJ2-5, with 8 bases that match TRBD2. Germline assignment: CDR1 SGHVS and CDR2 FNYEAQ. V shed 5 bases and J 3 bases; nucleotides not matched to a gene: 8. The CDR3 consists of 15 residues. In DNA form, the CDR3 reads TGTGCCAGCAGCCCCGGCGGGGGGACTAAAGAGACCCAGTACTTC. The encoded protein is CASSPGGGTKETQYF.

This sequence joins TRBV20-1 and TRBJ2-5; D tentatively fits TRBD1 or TRBD2 (5 bases each). The CDR3 contains 14 residues. Germline V gene data show CDR1 as DFQATT and CDR2 as SNEGSKA (reference sequence). The V and J ends lost 3 bases and 2 bases respectively, with 13 bases between them. Here the CDR3 reads CSASRDPEQETQYF. The CDR3 nucleotides are TGCAGTGCTAGCCGGGACCCCGAGCAAGAGACCCAGTACTTC.

The J gene is TRBJ1-4, the V gene TRBV7-8; D gene ambiguous. Looked up from germline, CDR1 is SGHVS and CDR2 is FQNEAQ. This CDR3 has 14 residues. The V end lost 5 bases, the J end lost 8 bases, and 15 bases lay between the germline ends. CDR3: CASSHGPALEKLFF. The CDR3 DNA sequence: TGTGCCAGCAGCCACGGCCCAGCCCTGGAAAAACTGTTTTTT. Full variable domain (remainder filled in from reference TRBV7-8 and TRBJ1-4): GAGVSQSPRYKVAKRGQDVALRCDPISGHVSLFWYQQALGQGPEFLTYFQNEAQLDKSGLPSDRFFAERPEGSVSTLKIQRTQQEDSAVYLCASSHGPALEKLFFGSGTQLSVL.

The V and J genes are TRBV12-3 or TRBV12-4 and TRBJ2-3; 9 positions agree with TRBD1. The CDR3 runs 16 residues. V shed 5 bases and J 0 bases; nucleotides not matched to a gene: 6. This chain's CDR3 is CASSPTGGSSTDTQYF. The CDR3 DNA follows: TGTGCCAGCAGTCCAACAGGGGGCTCAAGCACAGATACGCAGTATTTT.

This chain links TRBV10-3 with TRBJ2-7, with a weak D call TRBD2 (5 bases). Trimming took off 6 bases at V and 0 bases at J, with 6 bases between the two ends. This CDR3 is 12 amino acids long. Germline V gives CDR1 ENHRY, CDR2 SYGVKD. In DNA form, the CDR3 reads TGTGCCATCAGAGGGAGCTCCTACGAGCAGTACTTC. Translating it yields CAIRGSSYEQYF.

This clonotype occurred many times. The genes are TRBV12-3 or TRBV12-4 and TRBJ1-2; tentatively, D is TRBD1 (6 bases). CDR3 size: 11 residues. V was pared by 5 bases and J by 9 bases, with 10 bases between. The CDR3 sequence: CASSPQGSYTF. DNA for the CDR3: TGTGCCAGCAGTCCTCAGGGGAGCTACACCTTC.

This clonotype was counted between two and nine times. V is TRBV5-5 and J is TRBJ2-4; D is ambiguous. The CDR3 is 16 residues long. V gave up 0 bases and J gave up 0 bases, with 10 bases separating them. The germline CDR1 and CDR2 sequences are SGHKS and YYEKEE (reference sequence). CDR3 in amino acids: CASSLESPLAKNIQYF. The CDR3 DNA reads TGTGCCAGCAGCTTGGAATCACCATTAGCCAAAAACATTCAGTACTTC.

A remark on this clonotype: The junction departs from germline at one end; a sequencing error may be responsible. This sequence joins TRBV12-3 or TRBV12-4 and TRBJ2-7; D gene ambiguous. CDR3 size: 14 residues. The CDR3 coding sequence is TGTGCCAGCAGGGCCTCGGGCGGAACCTACGAACAGTACTTC. It yields the protein CASRASGGTYEQYF.

This clonotype was recorded a few times. The chain is built from TRBV11-2 and TRBJ1-4; D is perhaps TRBD1 (5 bases). CDR3 length equals 15 residues. V was shortened by 0 bases and J by 11 bases, with 16 bases between the two germline ends. Looked up from germline, CDR1 is SGHAT and CDR2 is FQNNGV. The CDR3 loop reads CASSLDLTARGKLFF. The CDR3 nucleotides read TGTGCCAGCAGCTTAGACCTGACAGCCAGAGGGAAACTGTTTTTT. Looking up the rest from reference TRBV11-2 and TRBJ1-4 gives the full variable domain: EAGVAQSPRYKIIEKRQSVAFWCNPISGHATLYWYQQILGQGPKLLIQFQNNGVVDDSQLPKDRFSAERLKGVDSTLKIQPAKLEDSAVYLCASSLDLTARGKLFFGSGTQLSVL.

This clonotype was recorded a few times. The chain joins TRBV27 to TRBJ2-5, with D possibly TRBD1 on 5 matching bases. The germline V gene encodes CDR1 MNHEY and CDR2 SMNVEV (reference sequence). The CDR3 is made up of 16 amino acids. Trimming shortened V by 5 bases and J by 4 bases, and 20 bases separated the two germline ends. The CDR3: CASSVHRSVVGETQYF. The CDR3 coding sequence is TGTGCCAGCAGTGTCCACAGGTCGGTTGTAGGAGAGACCCAGTACTTC.

The gene calls are TRBV20-1 and TRBJ2-3; no reliable D call. There are 15 residues in the CDR3. Germline assignment: CDR1 DFQATT and CDR2 SNEGSKA (reference sequence). V lost 0 bases to trimming and J lost 5 bases, with 15 bases between them. CDR3 nucleotides: TGCAGTGCTAGAGATCGAATCTCAACGGGAGATACGCAGTATTTT. Translating gives CSARDRISTGDTQYF.

V is TRBV5-1 and J is TRBJ2-3; TRBD2 matches at 10 bases. CDR3 size: 17 residues. The germline CDR1 and CDR2 sequences are SGHRS and YFSETQ. The trim removed 4 bases at V and 4 bases at J, leaving 12 bases unmatched. For the CDR3, the DNA is TGCGCCAGCAGCGGGCGGTCTAGCGGGGGAGAGGCAGATACGCAGTATTTT. This translates into CASSGRSSGGEADTQYF. The full variable domain, completed using reference TRBV5-1 and TRBJ2-3, is KAGVTQTPRYLIKTRGQQVTLSCSPISGHRSVSWYQQTPGQGLQFLFEYFSETQRNKGNFPGRFSGRQFSNSRSEMNVSTLELGDSALYLCASSGRSSGGEADTQYFGPGTRLTVL.